This entry concerns a single T cell receptor (beta chain). CDR1 MNHNS and CDR2 SASEGT come from the germline V gene. V dropped 10 bases and J dropped 3 bases, with 16 bases sitting between them. CDR3 length equals 14 residues. The data were obtained in a study of shared clonotypes between healthy human individuals. The study drew its donors from healthy HIV-negative adults without recent acute infections or vaccinations. The data were produced by immunoSEQ multiplex PCR, yet TCRdb's version contains in-frame clones alone and is incomplete. This sample yields about 1.1 million clones, of which roughly 80% are seen a single time; 0.89% belongs to the top ten.

The chain has TRBV6-1 and TRBJ2-1; no firm D call. The receptor was derived from a man in his late teens or twenties in good health. Some clones in this sample may be carry-over from other donors' samples. Specimen: memory CD4+ T cells from PBMCs. Subset denoted: CD45RA-negative fraction. The CDR3 nucleotides are TGTGCCACACGACGCGAGACTGGCTACAATGAGCAGTTCTTC. The encoded protein is CATRRETGYNEQFF.